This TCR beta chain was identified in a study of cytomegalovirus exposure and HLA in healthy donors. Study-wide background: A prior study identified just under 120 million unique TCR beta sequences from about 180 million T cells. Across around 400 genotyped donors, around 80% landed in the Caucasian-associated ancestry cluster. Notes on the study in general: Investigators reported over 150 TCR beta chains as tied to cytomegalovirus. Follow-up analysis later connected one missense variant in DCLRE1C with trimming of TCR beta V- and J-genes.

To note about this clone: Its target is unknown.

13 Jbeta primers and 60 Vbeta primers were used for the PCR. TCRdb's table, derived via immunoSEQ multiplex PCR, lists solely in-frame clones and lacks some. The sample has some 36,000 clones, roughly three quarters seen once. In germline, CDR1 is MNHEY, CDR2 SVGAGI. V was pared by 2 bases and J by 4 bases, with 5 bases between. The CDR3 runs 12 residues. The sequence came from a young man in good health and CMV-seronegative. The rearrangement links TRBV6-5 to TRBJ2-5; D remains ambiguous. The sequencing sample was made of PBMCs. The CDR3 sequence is CASSYPLETQYF. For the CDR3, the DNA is TGTGCCAGCAGTTACCCATTAGAGACCCAGTACTTC.